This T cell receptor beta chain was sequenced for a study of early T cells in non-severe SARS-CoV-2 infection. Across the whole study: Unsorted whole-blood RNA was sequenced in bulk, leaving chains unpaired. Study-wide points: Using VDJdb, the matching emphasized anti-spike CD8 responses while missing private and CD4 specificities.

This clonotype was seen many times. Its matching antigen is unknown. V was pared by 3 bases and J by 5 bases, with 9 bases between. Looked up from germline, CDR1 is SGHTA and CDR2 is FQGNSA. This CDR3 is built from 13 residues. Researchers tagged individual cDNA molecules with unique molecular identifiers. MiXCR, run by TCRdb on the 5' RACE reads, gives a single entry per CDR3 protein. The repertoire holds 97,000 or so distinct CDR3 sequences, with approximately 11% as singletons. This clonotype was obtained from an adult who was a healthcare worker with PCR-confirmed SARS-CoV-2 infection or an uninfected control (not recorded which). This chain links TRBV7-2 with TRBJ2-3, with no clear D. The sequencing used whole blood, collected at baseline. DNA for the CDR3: TGTGCCAGCAGCTTTCCAGCGAGAGATACGCAGTATTTT. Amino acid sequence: CASSFPARDTQYF.